This TCR beta chain was found in a study of spatial heterogeneity in lung cancer. Study information: Unique TCR and UMI combinations averaged more than ten appearances each in raw reads. Study-level points and caveats: The study found ubiquitous expanded tumor TCRs in blood more at resection than follow-up.

About this clonotype itself: Its cognate antigen is unknown.

Time point noted: sample taken at primary tumor resection. No cell sorting; template was whole RNA from tumor, lung tissue or PBMC. TCR cDNA molecules each carried a unique molecular identifier. TCRdb used MiXCR to reprocess the 5' RACE reads, holding one entry per CDR3 protein. The sample holds some 37,000 distinct CDR3 sequences, roughly 7.4% seen once. The CDR3 sequence is 12 residues long. Germline CDR1 and CDR2: MNHNY and SVGAGI (reference sequence). Trimming took off 11 bases at V and 7 bases at J, with 15 bases between the two ends. The sequences come from PBMCs, collected at surgery. This clonotype was sampled from a male donor with early-stage non-small cell lung cancer. This chain joins TRBV6-6 and TRBJ2-1, with D perhaps assigned TRBD1 or TRBD2 (5 bases each). The CDR3 is CAGGTGINEQFF. The CDR3 DNA follows: TGTGCCGGAGGCACAGGCATTAATGAGCAGTTCTTC.